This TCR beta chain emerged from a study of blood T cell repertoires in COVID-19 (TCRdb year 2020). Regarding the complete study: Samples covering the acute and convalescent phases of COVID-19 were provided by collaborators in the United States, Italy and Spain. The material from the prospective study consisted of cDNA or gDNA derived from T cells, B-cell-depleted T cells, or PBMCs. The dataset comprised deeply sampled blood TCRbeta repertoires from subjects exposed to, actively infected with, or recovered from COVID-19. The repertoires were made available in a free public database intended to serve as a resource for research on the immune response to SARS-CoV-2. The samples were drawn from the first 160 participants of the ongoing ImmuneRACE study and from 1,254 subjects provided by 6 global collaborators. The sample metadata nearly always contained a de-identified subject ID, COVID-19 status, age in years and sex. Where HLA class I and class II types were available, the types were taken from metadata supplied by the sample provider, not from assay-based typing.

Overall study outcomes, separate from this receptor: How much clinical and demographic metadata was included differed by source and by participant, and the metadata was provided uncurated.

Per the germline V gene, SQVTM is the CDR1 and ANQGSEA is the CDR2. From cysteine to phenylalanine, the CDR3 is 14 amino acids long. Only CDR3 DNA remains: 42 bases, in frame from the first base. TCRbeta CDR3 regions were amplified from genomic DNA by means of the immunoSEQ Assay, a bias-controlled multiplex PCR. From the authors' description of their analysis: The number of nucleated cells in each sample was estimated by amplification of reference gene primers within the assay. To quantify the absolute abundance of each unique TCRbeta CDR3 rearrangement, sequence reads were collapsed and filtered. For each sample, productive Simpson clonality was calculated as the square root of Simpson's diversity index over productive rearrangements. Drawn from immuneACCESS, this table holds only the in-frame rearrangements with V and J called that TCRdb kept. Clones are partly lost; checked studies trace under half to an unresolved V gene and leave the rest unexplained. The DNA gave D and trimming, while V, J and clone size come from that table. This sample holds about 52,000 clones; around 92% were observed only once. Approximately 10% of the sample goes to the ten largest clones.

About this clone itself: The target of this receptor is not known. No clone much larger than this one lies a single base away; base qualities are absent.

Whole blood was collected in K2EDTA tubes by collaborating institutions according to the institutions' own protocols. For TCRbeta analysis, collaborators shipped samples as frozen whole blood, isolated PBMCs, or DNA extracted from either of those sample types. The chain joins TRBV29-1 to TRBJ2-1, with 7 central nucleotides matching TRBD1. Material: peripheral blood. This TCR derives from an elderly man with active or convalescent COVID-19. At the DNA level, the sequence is TGCACCACTGGAGAGGGGGCTGGAGGCAATGAGCAGTTCTTC. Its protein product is CTTGEGAGGNEQFF.